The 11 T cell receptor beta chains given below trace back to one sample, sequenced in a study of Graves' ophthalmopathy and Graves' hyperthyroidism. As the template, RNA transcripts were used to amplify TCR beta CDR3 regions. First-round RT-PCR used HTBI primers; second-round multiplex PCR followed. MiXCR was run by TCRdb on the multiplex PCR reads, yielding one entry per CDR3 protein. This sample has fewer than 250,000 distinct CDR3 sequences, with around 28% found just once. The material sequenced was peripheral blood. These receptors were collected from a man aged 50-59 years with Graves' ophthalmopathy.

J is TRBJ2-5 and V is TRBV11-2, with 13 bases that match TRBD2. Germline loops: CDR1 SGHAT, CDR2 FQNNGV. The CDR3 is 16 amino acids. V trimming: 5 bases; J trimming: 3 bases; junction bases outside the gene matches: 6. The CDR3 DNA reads TGTGCCAGCAGCGACGTAGGACTAGCGGGAGAAGAGACCCAGTACTTC. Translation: CASSDVGLAGEETQYF.

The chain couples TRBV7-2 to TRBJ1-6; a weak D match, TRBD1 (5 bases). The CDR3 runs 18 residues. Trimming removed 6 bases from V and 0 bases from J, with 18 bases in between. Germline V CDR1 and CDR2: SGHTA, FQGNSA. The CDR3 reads CASSERTGRSSYNSPLHF. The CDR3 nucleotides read TGTGCCAGCAGTGAAAGAACAGGAAGAAGCTCCTATAATTCACCCCTCCACTTT.

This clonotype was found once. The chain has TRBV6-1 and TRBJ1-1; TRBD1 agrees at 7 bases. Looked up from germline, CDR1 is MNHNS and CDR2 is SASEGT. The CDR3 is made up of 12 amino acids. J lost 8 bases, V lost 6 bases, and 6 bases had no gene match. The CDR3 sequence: CASRPGTVEAFF. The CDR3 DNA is TGTGCCAGCAGACCCGGGACAGTAGAAGCTTTCTTT.

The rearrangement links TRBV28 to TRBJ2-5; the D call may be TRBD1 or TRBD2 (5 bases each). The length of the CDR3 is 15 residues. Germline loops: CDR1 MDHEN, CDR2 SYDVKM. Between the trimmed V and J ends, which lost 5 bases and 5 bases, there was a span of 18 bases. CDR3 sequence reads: CASSQPRAGLETQYF. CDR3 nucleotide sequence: TGTGCCAGCAGTCAGCCCAGGGCAGGACTGGAGACCCAGTACTTC.

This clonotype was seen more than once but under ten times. This chain's CDR3 is CASSLGTGGLSEEQYF. The DNA for the CDR3 is TGTGCCAGCAGTTTGGGTACAGGGGGCTTGTCGGAAGAGCAGTACTTC. This rearrangement joins TRBV12-3 or TRBV12-4 to TRBJ2-7; 9 bases map to TRBD1. Germline trimming cut 3 bases from V and 7 bases from J; bases unmatched to any gene: 13. The CDR3 runs to 16 residues.

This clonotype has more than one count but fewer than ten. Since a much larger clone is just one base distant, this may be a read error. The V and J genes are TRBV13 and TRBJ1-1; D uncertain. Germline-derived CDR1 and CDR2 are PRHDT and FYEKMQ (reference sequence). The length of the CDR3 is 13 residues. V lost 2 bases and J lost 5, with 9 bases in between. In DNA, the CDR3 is TGTGCCAGCAGCTTAAAGGAGAGGACTGAAGCTTTCTTT. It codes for CASSLKERTEAFF.

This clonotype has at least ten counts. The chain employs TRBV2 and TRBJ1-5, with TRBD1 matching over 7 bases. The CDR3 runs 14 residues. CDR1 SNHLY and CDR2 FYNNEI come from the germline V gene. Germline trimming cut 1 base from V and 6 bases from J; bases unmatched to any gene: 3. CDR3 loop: CASSEDRGRQPQHF. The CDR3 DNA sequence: TGTGCCAGCAGTGAAGACAGGGGACGTCAGCCCCAGCATTTT.

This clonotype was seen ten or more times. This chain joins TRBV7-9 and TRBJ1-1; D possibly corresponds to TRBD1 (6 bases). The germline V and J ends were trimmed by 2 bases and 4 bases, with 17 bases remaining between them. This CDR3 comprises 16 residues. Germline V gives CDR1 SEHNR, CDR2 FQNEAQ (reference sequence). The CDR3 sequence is CASSLWYRESGTEAFF. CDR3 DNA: TGTGCCAGCAGCTTATGGTACAGGGAAAGTGGCACTGAAGCTTTCTTT.

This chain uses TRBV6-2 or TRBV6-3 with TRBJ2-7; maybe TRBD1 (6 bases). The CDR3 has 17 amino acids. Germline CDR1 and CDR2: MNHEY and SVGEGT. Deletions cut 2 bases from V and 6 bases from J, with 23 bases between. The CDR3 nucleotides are TGTGCCAGCAGTTACCGCCTCGTGGACAGATGGAAACGCGAGCAGTACTTC. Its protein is CASSYRLVDRWKREQYF.

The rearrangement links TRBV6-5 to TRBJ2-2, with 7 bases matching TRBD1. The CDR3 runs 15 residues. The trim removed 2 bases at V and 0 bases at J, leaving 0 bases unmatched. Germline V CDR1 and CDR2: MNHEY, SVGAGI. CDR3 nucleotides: TGTGCCAGCAGTTACGGGACAGCGAACACCGGGGAGCTGTTTTTT. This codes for CASSYGTANTGELFF.

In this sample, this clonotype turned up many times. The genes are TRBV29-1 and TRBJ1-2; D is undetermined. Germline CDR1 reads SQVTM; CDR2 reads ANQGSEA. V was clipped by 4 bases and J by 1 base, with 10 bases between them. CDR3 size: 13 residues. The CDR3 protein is CSVVVVINYGYTF. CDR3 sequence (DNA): TGCAGCGTTGTAGTTGTGATTAACTATGGCTACACCTTC.